A selection of T cell receptor beta chains follows, all from one sample in a study of blood T cell repertoires in COVID-19. Libraries were prepared by immunoSEQ multiplex PCR; TCRdb keeps only in-frame clonotypes and omits some of them. The profile shows 150,000 to 200,000 clones, about 86% of them singletons. The sequenced sample was peripheral blood. These receptors were obtained from a woman in her seventies with COVID-19, enrolled during active disease. The CDR3 runs from the conserved cysteine through the conserved F or W. D genes are given only for firm matches. A row's size may be missing; if present it is once, few, many or a size class.

cdr3_nt	cdr3_aa	d_call	j_call	clone_size	v_call
TGCGCCAGCAGCTTGTTTAGCGGGAGTTTGACAGATACGCAGTATTTT	CASSLFSGSLTDTQYF	TRBD2	TRBJ2-3	once	TRBV5-1
TGTGCCAGCAGCTTAGCTGGGGGCGGTGGCTACACCTTC	CASSLAGGGGYTF	NA	TRBJ1-2	NA	TRBV7-9
TGTGCCAGCAGCTCCGACAGGGGGCAGGTCACTGAAGCTTTCTTT	CASSSDRGQVTEAFF	TRBD1	TRBJ1-1	few	TRBV5-6
TGTGCCAGCAGCTTAGGGACAGGGTACCAAGAGACCCAGTACTTC	CASSLGTGYQETQYF	TRBD1	TRBJ2-5	few	TRBV7-8
TGTGCCAGCAGTTTACAGGGGGGGCTTTATAATTCACCCCTCCACTTT	CASSLQGGLYNSPLHF	TRBD1	TRBJ1-6	NA	TRBV6-5
TGTGCCAGCAGCTTAGCGCGTCGTACTTTCTCTAGCACAGATACGCAGTATTTT	CASSLARRTFSSTDTQYF	NA	TRBJ2-3	few	TRBV7-9
TGTGCCAGCAGTCTGGACAGGGCAGATAATTCACCCCTCCACTTT	CASSLDRADNSPLHF	TRBD1	TRBJ1-6	NA	TRBV6-6
TGTGCCAGCAGCCCCATTGGACGGGGGAACACTGAAGCTTTCTTT	CASSPIGRGNTEAFF	NA	TRBJ1-1	NA	TRBV5-4
TGTGCCAGTAGTATTACGGCGGGGAGCTCCTACAATGAGCAGTTCTTC	CASSITAGSSYNEQFF	NA	TRBJ2-1	few	TRBV19
TGTGCCAGCAGTTACGACCCGGGACTAGCGGGGAAGTACAATGAGCAGTTCTTC	CASSYDPGLAGKYNEQFF	TRBD2	TRBJ2-1	NA	TRBV6-2/TRBV6-3
TGTGCCAGCAGCCAGGCTACAGGGAACACTGAAGCTTTCTTT	CASSQATGNTEAFF	NA	TRBJ1-1	NA	TRBV4-2
TGTGCCAGCAGCCTGCTGGGGGACAGTGAAGCTTTCTTT	CASSLLGDSEAFF	TRBD1	TRBJ1-1	once	TRBV11-3
TGTGCCAGCAGCCCCGGACAGGGAAAAGAGACCCAGTACTTC	CASSPGQGKETQYF	TRBD1	TRBJ2-5	NA	TRBV7-2
TGTGCCAGCAGCTTAGGTTTAGGGCAGGGCTCCTACAATGAGCAGTTCTTC	CASSLGLGQGSYNEQFF	NA	TRBJ2-1	NA	TRBV7-9
TGTGCCAGCAGCGCCGGGACAGGAACCCCCAATGAGCAGTTCTTC	CASSAGTGTPNEQFF	TRBD1	TRBJ2-1	NA	TRBV9
TGCAGTGCTAGGGGGCCCGGTGTCTACACCTTC	CSARGPGVYTF	NA	TRBJ1-2	NA	TRBV20-1
TGCAGTGCTAGTGGCGAGGGAAGCGGGAGCGTACGGCAGTACTTC	CSASGEGSGSVRQYF	TRBD2	TRBJ2-7	NA	TRBV20-1
TGCGCCAGCAGTGCCGGACTAGCGGAGGTGCCCTGGTACTTC	CASSAGLAEVPWYF	TRBD2	TRBJ2-5	NA	TRBV5-1
TGTGCCAGCTCACCGAACCGCATACAGGGGTGGAATTCACCCCTCCACTTT	CASSPNRIQGWNSPLHF	TRBD1	TRBJ1-6	once	TRBV18
TGTGCCTGGAGTGTACATGGGGTCGGGGGGTACAATGAGCAGTTCTTC	CAWSVHGVGGYNEQFF	TRBD2	TRBJ2-1	NA	TRBV30
TGTGCCAGCAGTTGGAGGGAAAACTCTGGAAACACCATATATTTT	CASSWRENSGNTIYF	NA	TRBJ1-3	NA	TRBV2
TGTGCCATCACCGGGGGACAGGGGGTAAGCGAGCAGTACTTC	CAITGGQGVSEQYF	TRBD1	TRBJ2-7	NA	TRBV10-3
TGTGCCAGCAGCCTCTACGGGACTAGCGAGAAAGAGACCCAGTACTTC	CASSLYGTSEKETQYF	TRBD2	TRBJ2-5	NA	TRBV7-9
TGTGCCACCCAGGGACAGGGGTATCAGCCCCAGCATTTT	CATQGQGYQPQHF	TRBD1	TRBJ1-5	NA	TRBV28
TGTGCCAGCAGTTCCCCAGGGACACAGGGTCAACATGGCTACACCTTC	CASSSPGTQGQHGYTF	NA	TRBJ1-2	few	TRBV7-2
TGTGCCAGCAGCAGGGGGCGGGGACGAAGATGCACAGATACGCAGTATTTT	CASSRGRGRRCTDTQYF	NA	TRBJ2-3	NA	TRBV3-1/TRBV3-2
TGTGCCAGCAGCTTAGGACTAGCGGGGCCGAACACCGGGGAGCTGTTTTTT	CASSLGLAGPNTGELFF	TRBD2	TRBJ2-2	NA	TRBV11-2
TGTGCCAGCAGCTTAGATTCTTCCTACGAGCAGTACTTC	CASSLDSSYEQYF	NA	TRBJ2-7	NA	TRBV11-1
TGTGCCAGCTCACCTTGGACAGTCTACGAGCAGTACTTC	CASSPWTVYEQYF	NA	TRBJ2-7	few	TRBV18
TGTGCCTGGAGAGTTGACAGGGGGAGGACTGAAGCTTTCTTT	CAWRVDRGRTEAFF	TRBD1	TRBJ1-1	NA	TRBV30
TGTGCCAGCAGCTTAAATAGAGGGGAGGACTATGGCTACACCTTC	CASSLNRGEDYGYTF	NA	TRBJ1-2	NA	TRBV11-2
TGTGCCAGCAGCTCCAGGACAGGGTCGGGTGCTTTCTTT	CASSSRTGSGAFF	TRBD1	TRBJ1-1	NA	TRBV5-4
TGCGCCAGCAGCACCGTCTCAGGGGGCGCTACTGAAGCTTTCTTT	CASSTVSGGATEAFF	TRBD1	TRBJ1-1	NA	TRBV5-1
TGTGCCAGCAGCTTAATTTTCTCACACAGAAAAAAGACCAGCTCCTATAATTCACCCCTCCACTTT	CASSLIFSHRKKTSSYNSPLHF	NA	TRBJ1-6	NA	TRBV7-3
TGTGCCAGCAGAGAGACAGGGGGGGGCTACGAGCAGTACTTC	CASRETGGGYEQYF	TRBD1	TRBJ2-7	few	TRBV27
TGTGCCAGCAGTATTGGGACAGGGGGAAACACCATATATTTT	CASSIGTGGNTIYF	TRBD1	TRBJ1-3	NA	TRBV6-5
TGTGCCATCCTAGGTGGGACAGATACGCAGTATTTT	CAILGGTDTQYF	NA	TRBJ2-3	NA	TRBV10-3
TGTGCCAGTAGTCCGAGACAGGGAGACGGGACTGAAGCTTTCTTT	CASSPRQGDGTEAFF	TRBD1	TRBJ1-1	once	TRBV19
TGTGCCTGCTCTGAACTAGCGGGGCTCTACGAGCAGTACTTC	CACSELAGLYEQYF	TRBD2	TRBJ2-7	few	TRBV30
TGTGCCAGCAGCGGGACAGCTATGTTCGCTTTCTTT	CASSGTAMFAFF	TRBD1	TRBJ1-1	NA	TRBV28
TGTGCCAGCAGCCAGGGACTAGCGGGAGTATCGGGGGAGCAGTACTTC	CASSQGLAGVSGEQYF	TRBD2	TRBJ2-7	NA	TRBV3-1/TRBV3-2
TGTGCCAGCAGCCTAAGCTGGGGTAGCGGCAACTCGGACAATGAGCAGTTCTTC	CASSLSWGSGNSDNEQFF	NA	TRBJ2-1	NA	TRBV3-1/TRBV3-2
TGTGCCAGCAGCTCGGGGGTCGCCTACAATGAGCAGTTCTTC	CASSSGVAYNEQFF	NA	TRBJ2-1	NA	TRBV7-3
TGTGCCAGCAGCTCACGTCAGGGATGGGGCACTGAAGCTTTCTTT	CASSSRQGWGTEAFF	NA	TRBJ1-1	NA	TRBV11-3
TGTGCCAGCAGCCTTACACGGGGGGAATTCACTGAAGCTTTCTTT	CASSLTRGEFTEAFF	NA	TRBJ1-1	NA	TRBV7-2
TGCGCCAGCAGCTTTGCCAGGGGTAGGGATGGCTACACCTTC	CASSFARGRDGYTF	NA	TRBJ1-2	NA	TRBV5-1
TGTGCCAGCACCTTGGGGCAGCCGAGGAATGGCTACACCTTC	CASTLGQPRNGYTF	NA	TRBJ1-2	NA	TRBV28
TGTGCCAGCAGCCAAGGTTGGGCGGGGAACTACAATGAGCAGTTCTTC	CASSQGWAGNYNEQFF	NA	TRBJ2-1	once	TRBV3-1/TRBV3-2
TGTGCCAGCAGCCCCCAGACAGGGCTTTCTTTCGAGACCCAGTACTTC	CASSPQTGLSFETQYF	TRBD1	TRBJ2-5	NA	TRBV11-3
TGTGCCAGCAGCTTACTAGCAGAACTCAATGGGGAGCTGTTTTTT	CASSLLAELNGELFF	NA	TRBJ2-2	once	TRBV11-2
TGCGCCAGCAGCCAAGAGAGGGTTGGGAACATTCAGTACTTC	CASSQERVGNIQYF	NA	TRBJ2-4	NA	TRBV4-1
TGTGCCAGCAGTTCAGCAGGAGGATTAGGGTATGGCTACACCTTC	CASSSAGGLGYGYTF	NA	TRBJ1-2	NA	TRBV28
TGTGCCAGCAGCGTATCAACAGGGAGTTCGTACGAGCAGTACTTC	CASSVSTGSSYEQYF	NA	TRBJ2-7	once	TRBV9